This record looks at one TCR beta chain sequence and its context. What this receptor recognizes is not known. No per-base quality is available; no much larger clone lies one base away. Trimming costs V 2 bases and J 12 bases, and their ends lie 14 bases apart. The CDR3 sequence holds 12 residues, the cysteine and phenylalanine included. Of the read, only the CDR3 DNA is kept; its 36 bases are in frame from base 1. The germline V gene sets CDR1 to KGHSH and CDR2 to LQKENI. This record comes from a study of shared clonotypes between healthy human individuals (TCRdb year 2020). Regarding the research as a whole: Three men and a couple of women, aged 18 to 49 years, made up the cohort. Per donor, three plates each were used for CD4 naive and CD4 memory, two for CD8 naive, and one for CD8 memory. To estimate repertoire size and how much clonotypes are shared between individuals, the study performed deep sequencing of blood TCR repertoires from roughly five healthy adults. To increase sequencing depth and limit assay-specific biases, different laboratories used diverse techniques to prepare libraries and sequence TCR repertoires. Per donor, leukapheresis produced somewhere between about 0.94 and 8.9 billion PBMCs. What the research found in general, with its limitations: Naive subsets generally had larger estimated clonotype richness than memory subsets. Sampling was limited to blood, and TCR repertoires in tissue likely differ from TCR repertoires in blood. Across a few donors, approximately 5% of naive CD4, approximately 4% of naive CD8, about 2.3% of memory CD4, and about 0.44% of memory CD8 clonotypes were shared. Based on pairwise subsampling, the degree of clonotype sharing among donors was expected to be affected by sequencing depth. The small number of donors limited the genetic and exposure-history diversity represented. Incomplete sequencing was indicated by rarefaction of sorted-subset datasets, despite the large sequencing depth. Clonotypes shared by all four sorted-subset donors showed higher generation probabilities than non-shared clonotypes.

The donors were healthy, HIV-negative adults with no recently reported acute infections or vaccinations. All donors were Caucasian adults living in Nashville, Tennessee, USA. Magnetic negative selection was used to enrich CD4+ T cells, after which naive cells were positively selected on CD45RA and the negative fraction became the memory subset. After blood collection by leukapheresis, PBMCs were isolated using Ficoll-Histopaque density gradient centrifugation and then cryopreserved in the vapor phase of liquid nitrogen. Analytical flow cytometry was used to check the purity and quantity of every magnetically sorted T cell population. From each sorted fraction, genomic DNA was isolated and quantified by UV absorbance on a Nanodrop 2000c. TCR CDR3 regions were amplified from genomic DNA by multiplex PCR using the deep immunoSEQ assay. For each cell subset, the extracted genomic DNA was distributed evenly across all wells of several immunoSEQ 96-well plates, and each plate served as one replicate. For sorted subsets, roughly 0.2 ug genomic DNA, equal to tens of thousands of T cell genomes, was loaded into each replicate PCR. The purified libraries were quantified using a Qubit 3.0 fluorometer, sized with a Bioanalyzer 2100, and then quantified again using the KAPA Library Quantification kit. A separate single-read 150-cycle Illumina NextSeq 550 flow cell was used to sequence each immunoSEQ 96-well plate. The study's own analysis went as follows. Because the immunoSEQ output included only junctional sequences and no quality scores, the filtering could not be the same as the filtering used for full-length reads. To assign V/J genes and CDR3, sequences were annotated against IMGT germline references using PyIR, a Python wrapper for IgBLAST v1.9. Reads were removed for weak V/J assignments (E-value above 1e-6), missing CDR3, stop codons, out-of-frame junctions, or ambiguous translated residues. V3J clonotypes were defined as sequences sharing the same inferred V gene, J gene, and CDR3 amino acid sequence. The percentage overlap between two repertoires was calculated by dividing the number of shared unique clonotypes by the size of the smaller repertoire. Three approaches were used to assess repertoire richness: RTK rarefaction, the Chao1 estimator, and Recon v2.1 estimates of unobserved clonotypes. For all TCRbeta clonotypes obtained by the gDNA method from a few donors, generation probabilities were computed with OLGA. As stored in TCRdb, this immuneACCESS dataset retains in-frame rearrangements with V and J assigned. A fraction of the clones does not appear; measured against another copy, unresolved V genes explain less than half of the discrepancy, and the remainder lacks a known reason. V, J and clone size are taken as reported in that table, and D and trimming were inferred from the DNA itself. This sample has approximately 2.1 million clones in its table, and 93% of those were observed once. About 0.39% of the sample belongs to the ten largest clones.

Sequencing was carried out using naive CD4+ T cells from PBMCs. The intended sense of this specimen's cell subset or site label: CD45RA+ positively selected. The sequence derives from a man aged 18 to 30 in good health. Some clones in this sample may be carry-over from other donors' samples. This chain is built from TRBV18 and TRBJ2-7; confidence is insufficient to name the D gene. For the CDR3, the sequence is CASSPEGPKGYF. In nucleotide form, the sequence is TGTGCCAGCTCACCAGAAGGTCCCAAGGGGTACTTC. The CDR3 plus the reference TRBV18 and TRBJ2-7 genes for the other parts give the full variable domain: NAGVMQNPRHLVRRRGQEARLRCSPMKGHSHVYWYRQLPEEGLKFMVYLQKENIIDESGMPKERFSAEFPKEGPSILRIQQVVRGDSAAYFCASSPEGPKGYFGPGTRLTVT.